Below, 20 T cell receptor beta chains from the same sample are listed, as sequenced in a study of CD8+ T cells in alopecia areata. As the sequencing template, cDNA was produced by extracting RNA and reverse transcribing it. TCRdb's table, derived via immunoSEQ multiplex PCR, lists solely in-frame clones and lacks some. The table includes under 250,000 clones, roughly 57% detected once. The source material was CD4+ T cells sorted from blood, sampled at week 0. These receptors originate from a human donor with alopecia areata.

CDR3 loop: CASSPELLYEQYF. DNA for the CDR3: TGTGCCAGCAGCCCCGAACTCCTCTACGAGCAGTACTTC. The chain combines TRBV11-1 with TRBJ2-7; no clear D gene. The V end was cut by 5 bases, the J end by 3 bases, with 11 bases between. Germline loops: CDR1 SGHAT, CDR2 FQDESV (reference sequence). This CDR3 is 13 amino acids long. The full variable domain, completed using reference TRBV11-1 and TRBJ2-7, is EAEVAQSPRYKITEKSQAVAFWCDPISGHATLYWYRQILGQGPELLVQFQDESVVDDSQLPKDRFSAERLKGVDSTLKIQPAELGDSAMYLCASSPELLYEQYFGPGTRLTVT.

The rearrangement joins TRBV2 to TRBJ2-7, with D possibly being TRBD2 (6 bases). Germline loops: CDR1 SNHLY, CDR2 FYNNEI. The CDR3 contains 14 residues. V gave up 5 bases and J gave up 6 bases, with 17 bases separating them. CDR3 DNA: TGTGCCAGCAGTTCGGGGACTGCCAGGAGCGAGCAGTACTTC. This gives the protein CASSSGTARSEQYF.

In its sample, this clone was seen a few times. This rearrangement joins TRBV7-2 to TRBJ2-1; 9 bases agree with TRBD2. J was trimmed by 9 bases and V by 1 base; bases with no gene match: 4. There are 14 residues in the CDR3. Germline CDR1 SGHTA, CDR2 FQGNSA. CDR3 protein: CASSLGGTSIEQFF. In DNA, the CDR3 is TGTGCCAGCAGCTTAGGAGGGACTAGCATTGAGCAGTTCTTC.

CDR3 DNA sequence: TGCGCCAGCAGCCAATTGTCGGTGGGGGATATCGGTGAGCAGTTCTTC. Its protein product is CASSQLSVGDIGEQFF. V gene TRBV4-1 combines with J gene TRBJ2-1; D may correspond to TRBD1 or TRBD2 (5 bases each). The CDR3 is 16 residues long. The V and J ends lost 2 bases and 9 bases respectively, with 20 bases between them. Germline CDR1 is MGHRA and CDR2 is YSYEKL.

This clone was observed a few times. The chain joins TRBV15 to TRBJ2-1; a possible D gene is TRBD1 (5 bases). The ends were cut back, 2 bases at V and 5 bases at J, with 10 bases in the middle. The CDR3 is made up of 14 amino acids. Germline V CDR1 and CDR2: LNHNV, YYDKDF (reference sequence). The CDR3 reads CATSRQGQNNEQFF. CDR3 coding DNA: TGTGCCACCAGCAGACAGGGTCAGAACAATGAGCAGTTCTTC. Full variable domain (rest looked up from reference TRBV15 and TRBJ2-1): DAMVIQNPRYQVTQFGKPVTLSCSQTLNHNVMYWYQQKSSQAPKLLFHYYDKDFNNEADTPDNFQSRRPNTSFCFLDIRSPGLGDTAMYLCATSRQGQNNEQFFGPGTRLTVL.

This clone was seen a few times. CDR3 sequence: CATSRVRFFQGQQETQYF. Written as DNA, the CDR3 is TGTGCCACCAGCAGAGTGCGATTTTTCCAGGGACAGCAAGAGACCCAGTACTTC. The chain has TRBV15 and TRBJ2-5; 7 bases fit TRBD1. Germline CDR1 and CDR2: LNHNV and YYDKDF (reference sequence). Germline trimming cut 1 base from V and 2 bases from J; bases unmatched to any gene: 13. This CDR3 is built from 18 residues.

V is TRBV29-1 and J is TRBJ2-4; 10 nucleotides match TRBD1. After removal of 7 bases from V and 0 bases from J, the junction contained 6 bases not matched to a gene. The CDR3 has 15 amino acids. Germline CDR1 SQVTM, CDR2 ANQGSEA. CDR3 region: CSGTGTGEAKNIQYF. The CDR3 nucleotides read TGCAGCGGAACCGGGACAGGGGAAGCCAAAAACATTCAGTACTTC.

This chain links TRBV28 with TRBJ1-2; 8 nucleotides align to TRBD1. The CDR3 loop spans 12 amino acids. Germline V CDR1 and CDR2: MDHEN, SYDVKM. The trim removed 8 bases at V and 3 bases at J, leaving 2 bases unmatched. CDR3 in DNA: TGTGCCAGCGGACAGGGTTACTATGGCTACACCTTC. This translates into CASGQGYYGYTF.

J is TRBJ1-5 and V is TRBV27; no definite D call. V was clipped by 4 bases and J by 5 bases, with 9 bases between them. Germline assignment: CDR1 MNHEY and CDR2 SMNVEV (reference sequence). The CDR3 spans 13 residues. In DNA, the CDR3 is TGTGCCAGCAGTTACCGCCGCTATCAGCCCCAGCATTTT. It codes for CASSYRRYQPQHF.

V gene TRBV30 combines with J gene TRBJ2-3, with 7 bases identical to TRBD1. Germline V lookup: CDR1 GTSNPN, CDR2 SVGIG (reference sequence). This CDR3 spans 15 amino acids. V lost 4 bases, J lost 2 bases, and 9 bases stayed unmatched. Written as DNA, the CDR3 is TGTGCCTGGAAAAGGGCAGGGGGAATCACAGATACGCAGTATTTT. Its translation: CAWKRAGGITDTQYF.

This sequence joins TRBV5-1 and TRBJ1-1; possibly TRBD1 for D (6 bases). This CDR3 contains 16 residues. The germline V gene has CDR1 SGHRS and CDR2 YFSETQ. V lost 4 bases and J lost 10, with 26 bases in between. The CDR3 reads CASSPTVGTGTKGAFF. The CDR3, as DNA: TGCGCCAGCAGCCCGACCGTCGGGACCGGGACAAAGGGAGCTTTCTTT.

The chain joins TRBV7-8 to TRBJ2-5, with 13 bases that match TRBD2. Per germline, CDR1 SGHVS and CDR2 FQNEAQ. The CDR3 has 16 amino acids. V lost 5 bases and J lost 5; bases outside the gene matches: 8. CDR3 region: CASSQLAGGVGETQYF. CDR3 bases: TGTGCCAGCAGCCAACTAGCGGGAGGGGTAGGGGAGACCCAGTACTTC.

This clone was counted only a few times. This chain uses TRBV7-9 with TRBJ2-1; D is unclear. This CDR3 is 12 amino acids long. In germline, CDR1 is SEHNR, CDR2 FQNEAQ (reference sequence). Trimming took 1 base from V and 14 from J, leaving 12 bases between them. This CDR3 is CASSLEGFRKFF. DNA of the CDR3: TGTGCCAGCAGCTTAGAGGGATTTCGTAAGTTCTTC. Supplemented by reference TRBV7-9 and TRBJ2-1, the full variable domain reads DTGVSQNPRHKITKRGQNVTFRCDPISEHNRLYWYRQTLGQGPEFLTYFQNEAQLEKSRLLSDRFSAERPKGSFSTLEIQRTEQGDSAMYLCASSLEGFRKFFGPGTRLTVL.

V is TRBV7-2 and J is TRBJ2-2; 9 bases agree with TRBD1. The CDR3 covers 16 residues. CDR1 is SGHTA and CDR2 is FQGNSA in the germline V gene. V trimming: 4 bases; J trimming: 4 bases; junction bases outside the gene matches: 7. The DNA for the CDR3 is TGTGCCAGCAGCTACACCGGGACAGGGTTCACCGGGGAGCTGTTTTTT. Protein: CASSYTGTGFTGELFF.

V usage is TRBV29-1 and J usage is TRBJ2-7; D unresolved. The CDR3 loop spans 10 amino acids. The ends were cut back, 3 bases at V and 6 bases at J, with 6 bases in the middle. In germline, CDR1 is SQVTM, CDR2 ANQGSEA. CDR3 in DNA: TGCAGCGTTGAGTCGGGCGAGCAGTACTTC. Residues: CSVESGEQYF.

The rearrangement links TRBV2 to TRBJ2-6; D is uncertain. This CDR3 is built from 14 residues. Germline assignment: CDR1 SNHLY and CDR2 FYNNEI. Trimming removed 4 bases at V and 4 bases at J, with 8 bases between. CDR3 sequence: CASSAGTGANVLTF. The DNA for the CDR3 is TGTGCCAGCAGTGCCGGAACCGGGGCCAACGTCCTGACTTTC.

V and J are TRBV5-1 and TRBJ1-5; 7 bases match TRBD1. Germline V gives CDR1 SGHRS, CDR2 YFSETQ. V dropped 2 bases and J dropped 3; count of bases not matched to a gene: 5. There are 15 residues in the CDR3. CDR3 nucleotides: TGCGCCAGCAGCTTAAGTACAGGGGCCAATCAGCCCCAGCATTTT. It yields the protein CASSLSTGANQPQHF.

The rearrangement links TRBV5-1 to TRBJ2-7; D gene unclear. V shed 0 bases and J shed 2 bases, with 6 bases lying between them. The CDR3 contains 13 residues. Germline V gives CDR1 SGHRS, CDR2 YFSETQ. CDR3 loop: CASSLDTAYEQYF. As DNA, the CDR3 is TGCGCCAGCAGCTTGGACACAGCCTACGAGCAGTACTTC.

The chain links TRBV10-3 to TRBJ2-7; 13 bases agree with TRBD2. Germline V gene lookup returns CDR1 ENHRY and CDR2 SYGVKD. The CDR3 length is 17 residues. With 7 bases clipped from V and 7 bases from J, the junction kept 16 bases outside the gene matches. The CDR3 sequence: CAIMRTSGGTAPLEQYF. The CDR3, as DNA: TGTGCCATCATGCGGACTAGCGGGGGAACAGCCCCCTTAGAGCAGTACTTC.

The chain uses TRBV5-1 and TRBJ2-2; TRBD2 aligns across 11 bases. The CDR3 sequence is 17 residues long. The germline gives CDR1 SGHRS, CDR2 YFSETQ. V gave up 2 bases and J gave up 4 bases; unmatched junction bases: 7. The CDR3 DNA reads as TGCGCCAGCAGCTTCGCTAGCGGGGGGCGAGGCACCGGGGAGCTGTTTTTT. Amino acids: CASSFASGGRGTGELFF.